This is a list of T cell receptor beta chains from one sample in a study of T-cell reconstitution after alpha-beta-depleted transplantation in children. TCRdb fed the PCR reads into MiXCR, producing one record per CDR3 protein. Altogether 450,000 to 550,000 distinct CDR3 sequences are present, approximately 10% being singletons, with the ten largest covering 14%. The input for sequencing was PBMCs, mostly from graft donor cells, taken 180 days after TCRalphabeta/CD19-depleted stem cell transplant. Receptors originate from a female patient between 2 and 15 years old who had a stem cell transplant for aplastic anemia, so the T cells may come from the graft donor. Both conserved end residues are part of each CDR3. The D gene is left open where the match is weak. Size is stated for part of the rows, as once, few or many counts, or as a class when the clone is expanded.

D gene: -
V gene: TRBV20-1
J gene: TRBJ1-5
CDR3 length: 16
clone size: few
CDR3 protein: CSARDGGRWGNQPQHF
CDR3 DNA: TGCAGTGCTAGAGATGGGGGGAGATGGGGCAATCAGCCCCAGCATTTT

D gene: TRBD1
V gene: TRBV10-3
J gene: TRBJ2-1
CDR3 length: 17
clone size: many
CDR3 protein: CAISETRFWQGAYEQFF
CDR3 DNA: TGTGCCATCAGTGAAACCCGATTTTGGCAGGGGGCTTATGAGCAGTTCTTC

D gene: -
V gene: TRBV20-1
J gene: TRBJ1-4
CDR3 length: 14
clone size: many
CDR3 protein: CSARSKFANEKLFF
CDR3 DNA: TGCAGTGCTAGAAGCAAATTTGCTAATGAAAAACTGTTTTTT

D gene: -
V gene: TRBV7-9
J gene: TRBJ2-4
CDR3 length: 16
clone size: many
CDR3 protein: CASSFNGGFVGDIQYF
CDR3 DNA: TGTGCCAGCAGCTTTAACGGGGGATTCGTGGGCGACATTCAGTACTTC

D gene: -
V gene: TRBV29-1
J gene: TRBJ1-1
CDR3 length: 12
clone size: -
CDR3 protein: CSVCDRNTEAFF
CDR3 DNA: TGCAGCGTCTGTGACAGGAACACTGAAGCTTTCTTT

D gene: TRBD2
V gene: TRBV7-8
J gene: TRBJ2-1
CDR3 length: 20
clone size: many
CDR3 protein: CASSLGRRQGLAGTYNEQFF
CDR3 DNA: TGTGCCAGCAGCTTGGGAAGGAGACAGGGACTAGCGGGAACCTACAATGAGCAGTTCTTC

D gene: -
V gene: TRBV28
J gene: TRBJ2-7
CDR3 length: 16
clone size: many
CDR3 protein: CASSRRTGLISYEQYF
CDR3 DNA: TGTGCCAGCAGTCGCCGTACAGGGTTGATTTCCTACGAGCAGTACTTC

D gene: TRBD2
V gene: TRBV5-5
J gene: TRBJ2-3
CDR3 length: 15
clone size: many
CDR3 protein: CASSSTSGSPDTQYF
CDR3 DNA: TGTGCCAGCAGCTCGACTAGCGGGAGCCCAGATACGCAGTATTTT

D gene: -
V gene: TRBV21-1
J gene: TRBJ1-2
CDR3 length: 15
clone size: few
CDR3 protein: CASSKGTGGNYGYTF
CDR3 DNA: TGTGCCAGCAGCAAAGGGACAGGGGGGAACTATGGCTACACCTTC

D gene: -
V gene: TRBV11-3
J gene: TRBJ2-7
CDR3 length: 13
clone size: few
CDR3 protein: CASSLGANYEQYF
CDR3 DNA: TGTGCCAGCAGCTTGGGGGCAAACTACGAGCAGTACTTC

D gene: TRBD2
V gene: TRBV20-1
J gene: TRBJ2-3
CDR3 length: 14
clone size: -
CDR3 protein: CSAELAGATDTQYF
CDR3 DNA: TGCAGTGCAGAATTAGCGGGAGCCACAGATACGCAGTATTTT

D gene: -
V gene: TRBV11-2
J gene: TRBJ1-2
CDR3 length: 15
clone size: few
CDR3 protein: CASSAVSAANYGYTF
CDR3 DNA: TGTGCCAGCAGCGCGGTGTCAGCCGCTAACTATGGCTACACCTTC

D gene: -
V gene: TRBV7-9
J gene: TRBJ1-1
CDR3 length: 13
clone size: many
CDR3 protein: CASSLSENTEAFF
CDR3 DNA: TGTGCCAGCAGCTTATCGGAGAACACTGAAGCTTTCTTT

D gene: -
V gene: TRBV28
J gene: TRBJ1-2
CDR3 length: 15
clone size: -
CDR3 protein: CASSLLSSSAYGYTF
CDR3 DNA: TGTGCCAGCAGTTTACTCTCCTCCTCGGCTTATGGCTACACCTTC

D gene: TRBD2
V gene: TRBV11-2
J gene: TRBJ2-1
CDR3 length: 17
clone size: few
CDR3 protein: CASSFGAGVKGYNEQFF
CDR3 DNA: TGTGCCAGCAGCTTTGGAGCGGGAGTTAAGGGCTACAATGAGCAGTTCTTC

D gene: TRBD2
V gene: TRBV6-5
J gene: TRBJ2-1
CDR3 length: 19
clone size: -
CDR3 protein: CASSYGSSGSVSSYNEQFF
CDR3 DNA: TGTGCCAGCAGTTACGGTTCTAGCGGGAGTGTTAGCTCCTACAATGAGCAGTTCTTC

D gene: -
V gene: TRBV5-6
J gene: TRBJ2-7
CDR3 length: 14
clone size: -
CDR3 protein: CASSLYRDRYEQYF
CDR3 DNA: TGTGCCAGCAGCTTGTACAGGGATCGTTACGAGCAGTACTTC

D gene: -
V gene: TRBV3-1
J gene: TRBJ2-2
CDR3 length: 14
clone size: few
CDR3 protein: CASSHEPNTGELFF
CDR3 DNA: TGTGCCAGCAGCCACGAACCGAACACCGGGGAGCTGTTTTTT

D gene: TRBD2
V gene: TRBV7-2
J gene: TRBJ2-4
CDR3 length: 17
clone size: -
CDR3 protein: CASSLQGLAESWNIQYF
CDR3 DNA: TGTGCCAGCAGCTTACAGGGACTAGCGGAAAGCTGGAACATTCAGTACTTC

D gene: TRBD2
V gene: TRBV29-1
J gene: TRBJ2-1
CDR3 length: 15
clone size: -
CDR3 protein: CSVLAGGSSYNEQFF
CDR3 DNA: TGCAGCGTTTTAGCGGGAGGGAGCTCCTACAATGAGCAGTTCTTC

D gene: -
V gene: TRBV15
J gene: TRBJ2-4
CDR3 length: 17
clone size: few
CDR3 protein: CATSRDRVEASKNIQYF
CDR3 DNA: TGTGCCACCAGCAGAGATCGGGTCGAGGCCTCCAAAAACATTCAGTACTTC